These 19 T cell receptor beta chains were all obtained from the same sample, sequenced in a study of CD8 T cells in Susac syndrome. It was with random hexamers that about 0.45 to 1 ug RNA was reverse transcribed. TCRdb called the immunoSEQ multiplex PCR reads again in MiXCR, with one record for every CDR3 protein. Of some 150,000 distinct CDR3 sequences in the sample, around 94% were seen once. Sequenced material: CD4+ T cells from PBMCs. These receptors all stem from a human donor in good health.

The chain combines TRBV5-1 with TRBJ2-7, with 8 bases lining up with TRBD2. Losses at the gene ends were 2 bases for V and 6 bases for J; bases not matched to a gene: 4. Germline CDR1 SGHRS, CDR2 YFSETQ. The CDR3 totals 13 residues. The CDR3 nucleotides are TGCGCCAGCAGCTTTGTTAGCGGGATCGAGCAGTACTTC. Its translation: CASSFVSGIEQYF.

The rearrangement uses TRBV19 and TRBJ1-5; D is unclear. The CDR3 extends over 15 amino acids. Germline CDR1 LNHDA, CDR2 SQIVND (reference sequence). V lost 1 base, J lost 1 base, and 8 bases lay in between. CDR3 nucleotides: TGTGCCAGTAGTATAGTGAAGAAGAGCAATCAGCCCCAGCATTTT. Its protein product is CASSIVKKSNQPQHF.

This chain uses TRBV5-1 with TRBJ1-2, with no clear D. The CDR3 covers 14 residues. V was clipped by 0 bases and J by 8 bases, with 14 bases between them. Germline V gene lookup returns CDR1 SGHRS and CDR2 YFSETQ. The CDR3 DNA reads as TGCGCCAGCAGCTTGGTTGTCTCCGGGATCGGCTACACCTTC. It codes for CASSLVVSGIGYTF.

The V and J genes are TRBV10-2 and TRBJ2-7; D might be TRBD2 (6 bases). This CDR3 region has 16 residues. Germline values: CDR1 WSHSY, CDR2 SAAADI. Trimming cost V 5 bases and J 2 bases, with 19 bases left between them. The CDR3: CASSSGLHTVPYEQYF. CDR3 bases: TGCGCCAGCAGTTCGGGACTCCATACCGTTCCCTACGAGCAGTACTTC.

This chain connects TRBV2 to TRBJ2-6, with 7 bases that match TRBD1. The J segment lost 2 bases and the V segment lost 6 bases, leaving 4 bases of the junction unmatched. Germline assignment: CDR1 SNHLY and CDR2 FYNNEI. This CDR3 region has 15 residues. CDR3 nucleotides: TGTGCCAGCAGCCTACAGGGGACTGGGGCCAACGTCCTGACTTTC. It translates to CASSLQGTGANVLTF.

This chain joins TRBV27 and TRBJ1-4, with TRBD1 as a possible D gene (5 bases). CDR1 MNHEY and CDR2 SMNVEV come from the germline V gene (reference sequence). The CDR3 spans 14 residues. The ends were cut back, 2 bases at V and 4 bases at J, with 8 bases in the middle. Here the CDR3 DNA reads TGTGCCAGCAGTTTAGGGGCTAATAATGAAAAACTGTTTTTT. It is translated as CASSLGANNEKLFF.

This chain links TRBV6-1 with TRBJ2-5, with 7 bases that match TRBD2. The V gene end was trimmed by 4 bases and the J gene end by 5 bases; junction bases not matched to a gene: 4. Germline V gene data show CDR1 as MNHNS and CDR2 as SASEGT. The CDR3 extends over 13 amino acids. The DNA for the CDR3 is TGTGCCAGCAGTGGGACTAGTTTGGAGACCCAGTACTTC. This translates into CASSGTSLETQYF.

The V call is TRBV18, the J call TRBJ2-7; D assignment may be TRBD1 or TRBD2 (5 bases each). Trimming pared 8 bases from V and 6 bases from J, leaving 20 bases between. Germline CDR1 is KGHSH and CDR2 is LQKENI. This CDR3 comprises 14 residues. CDR3 nucleotide sequence: TGTGCCAGCACAGGCGATACTAGTTCACCCGAGCAGTACTTC. Translating it yields CASTGDTSSPEQYF.

The CDR3 DNA sequence: TGTGCCTGGAGACCCGGGCCGGGTACTGAAGCTTTCTTT. This codes for CAWRPGPGTEAFF. The chain has TRBV30 and TRBJ1-1, with no clear D. V was clipped by 3 bases and J by 5 bases, with 13 bases between them. Germline assignment: CDR1 GTSNPN and CDR2 SVGIG (reference sequence). The CDR3 is 13 amino acids. Using reference TRBV30 and TRBJ1-1 for the parts outside the CDR3, the full variable domain is SQTIHQWPATLVQPVGSPLSLECTVEGTSNPNLYWYRQAAGRGLQLLFYSVGIGQISSEVPQNLSASRPQDRQFILSSKKLLLSDSGFYLCAWRPGPGTEAFFGQGTRLTVV.

The rearrangement links TRBV14 to TRBJ1-5; D gene uncertain. Germline V lookup: CDR1 SGHDN, CDR2 FVKESK. The CDR3 is 13 residues long. V shed 0 bases and J shed 7 bases, with 7 bases lying between them. The CDR3 spells CASSQDVWQPQHF. CDR3 nucleotide sequence: TGTGCCAGCAGCCAAGACGTCTGGCAGCCCCAGCATTTT.

The V gene is TRBV29-1, the J gene TRBJ2-7; 7 bases map to TRBD1. There are 13 residues in the CDR3. Germline lookup yields CDR1 SQVTM and CDR2 ANQGSEA. The junction had 8 bases not matched to a gene; V was cut back by 7 bases and J by 2 bases. CDR3 amino acids: CSAATGIPYEQYF. The CDR3 DNA reads TGCAGCGCCGCGACAGGGATACCCTACGAGCAGTACTTC.

The CDR3 nucleotides read TGTGCCAGTAGCCAAGGACTAGCGGGAGGGGATGAGCAGTTCTTC. Amino acids: CASSQGLAGGDEQFF. The rearrangement uses TRBV19 and TRBJ2-1; 15 bases match TRBD2. CDR3 length: 15 amino acids. V lost 6 bases, J lost 8 bases, and 5 bases stayed unmatched. CDR1 LNHDA and CDR2 SQIVND come from the germline V gene (reference sequence).

The chain combines TRBV30 with TRBJ1-2, with D possibly being TRBD1 (6 bases). The germline V gene encodes CDR1 GTSNPN and CDR2 SVGIG (reference sequence). The CDR3 spans 13 residues. V dropped 1 base and J dropped 2 bases, with 8 bases sitting between them. The CDR3 DNA follows: TGTGCCTGGAGTGGGGGGGCCAACTATGGCTACACCTTC. It yields the protein CAWSGGANYGYTF.

The V call is TRBV25-1, the J call TRBJ1-1; D might be TRBD1 (6 bases). Germline V gene lookup returns CDR1 MGHDK and CDR2 SYGVNS. Between the trimmed V and J ends, which lost 4 bases and 3 bases, there was a span of 9 bases. The length of the CDR3 is 13 residues. CDR3 nucleotide sequence: TGTGCCAGCAGTGTCAGGGGCGACACTGAAGCTTTCTTT. Its protein is CASSVRGDTEAFF.

The chain links TRBV5-1 to TRBJ2-4; 11 nucleotides line up with TRBD1. The germline V gene encodes CDR1 SGHRS and CDR2 YFSETQ. This CDR3 comprises 16 residues. V lost 4 bases and J lost 10; bases outside the gene matches: 13. The CDR3 bases are TGCGCCAGCAGCGGCCGGGACAGGGGGTGGGGTAGTATTCAGTACTTC. Translation gives CASSGRDRGWGSIQYF. The full variable domain, its missing parts supplied by reference TRBV5-1 and TRBJ2-4, is KAGVTQTPRYLIKTRGQQVTLSCSPISGHRSVSWYQQTPGQGLQFLFEYFSETQRNKGNFPGRFSGRQFSNSRSEMNVSTLELGDSALYLCASSGRDRGWGSIQYFGAGTRLSVL.

CDR3 sequence: CASSFTGGPSDTQYF. CDR3 nucleotide sequence: TGTGCCAGCAGCTTCACGGGAGGGCCTTCAGATACGCAGTATTTT. V and J are TRBV5-4 and TRBJ2-3, with TRBD2 matching 8 bases. Germline CDR1 is SGHNT and CDR2 is YYREEE (reference sequence). The CDR3 length is 15 residues. The V and J ends lost 2 bases and 4 bases, in that order; junction bases with no gene match: 6.

This chain connects TRBV20-1 to TRBJ1-5, with TRBD1 matching over 8 bases. In germline, CDR1 is DFQATT, CDR2 SNEGSKA (reference sequence). V shed 3 bases, J shed 0 bases, and the junction held 7 bases outside the gene matches. The CDR3 has 16 amino acids. Written as DNA, the CDR3 is TGCAGTGCTAGCACTGCAGGGGGCCATAGCAATCAGCCCCAGCATTTT. Its translation is CSASTAGGHSNQPQHF.

This clonotype was detected only a few times. The rearrangement links TRBV5-5 to TRBJ2-7, with D possibly TRBD1 on 6 matching bases. This CDR3 contains 14 residues. The V and J ends lost 2 bases and 0 bases respectively, with 9 bases between them. Germline V gives CDR1 SGHKS, CDR2 YYEKEE (reference sequence). CDR3 protein: CASSLADSSYEQYF. CDR3 nucleotide sequence: TGTGCCAGCAGCTTAGCGGACAGCTCCTACGAGCAGTACTTC.

The rearrangement joins TRBV28 to TRBJ1-1, with no clear D. Germline CDR1 and CDR2: MDHEN and SYDVKM. Trimming shortened V by 7 bases and J by 5 bases, and 14 bases separated the two germline ends. The CDR3 has 13 amino acids. CDR3 in amino acids: CASTYSTGTEAFF. The CDR3 nucleotides are TGTGCCAGCACTTACTCGACGGGGACTGAAGCTTTCTTT.